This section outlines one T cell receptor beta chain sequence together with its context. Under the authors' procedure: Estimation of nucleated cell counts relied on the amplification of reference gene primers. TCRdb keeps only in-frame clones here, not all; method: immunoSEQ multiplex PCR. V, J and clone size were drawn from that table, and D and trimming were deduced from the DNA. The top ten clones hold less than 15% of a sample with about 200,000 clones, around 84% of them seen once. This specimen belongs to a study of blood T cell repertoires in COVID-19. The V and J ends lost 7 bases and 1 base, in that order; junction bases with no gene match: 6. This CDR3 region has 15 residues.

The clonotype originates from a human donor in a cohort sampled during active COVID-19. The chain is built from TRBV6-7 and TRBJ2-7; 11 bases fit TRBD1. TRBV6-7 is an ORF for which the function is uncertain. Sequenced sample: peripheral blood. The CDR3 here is CASNLGQGASYEQYF. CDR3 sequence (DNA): TGTGCCAGCAACCTAGGACAGGGGGCGTCCTACGAGCAGTACTTC.